Only a few counts were recorded for the clone carrying this T cell receptor beta chain. Its target is not known. This sample is drawn from a study of response to subunit inactivated influenza vaccine. Notes on the study in general: Each seasonal influenza vaccination recruits few new T cells, the authors suggested.

Trimming removed 5 bases at V and 4 bases at J, with 20 bases between. The CDR3 has 16 amino acids. Germline-derived CDR1 and CDR2 are MNHEY and SVGAGI. Via MiXCR, TCRdb re-called the RT-PCR reads, giving one row per CDR3 protein. Of hundreds of thousands of distinct CDR3 sequences in the sample, roughly 14% were seen once. The sequencing used PBMCs from blood, collected 11 to 12 days after vaccination. The chain combines TRBV6-5 with TRBJ2-5; a weak D match, TRBD2 (6 bases). This receptor was obtained from a man aged 50 to 59 who received an inactivated influenza vaccine. CDR3 residues: CASSNNGASEGETQYF. CDR3 nucleotides: TGTGCCAGCAGTAACAATGGAGCTAGCGAGGGAGAGACCCAGTACTTC.